These 16 T cell receptor beta chains were sequenced from one sample in a study of neoadjuvant anti-PD-1 for oral cavity cancer. Repertoires were generated with immunoSEQ multiplex PCR, while TCRdb's copy carries only in-frame clones and drops some. The sample has 15,000 to 20,000 clones, 67% seen once. The sequencing used PBMCs, collected before nivolumab (anti-PD-1) treatment. The receptors come from a person aged 35-79 years with oral cavity squamous cell carcinoma.

The chain uses TRBV19 and TRBJ1-1; a possible D gene is TRBD1 (6 bases). The germline V gene has CDR1 LNHDA and CDR2 SQIVND (reference sequence). V lost 6 bases and J 6 bases, leaving 17 bases between the germline ends. The CDR3 totals 14 residues. The CDR3 nucleotides read TGTGCCAGTAGCCCAGACAGGCTTGTCTCTGAAGCTTTCTTT. This codes for CASSPDRLVSEAFF.

Concerning this clone itself: Without the conserved terminal phenylalanine or tryptophan, this CDR3 likely stems from a read error. The genes are TRBV6-5 and TRBJ1-2; a weak D match, TRBD1 (5 bases). Germline values: CDR1 MNHEY, CDR2 SVGAGI. The CDR3 runs 14 residues. The germline V and J ends were trimmed by 6 bases and 8 bases, with 19 bases remaining between them. CDR3 sequence (DNA): TGTGCCAGCAGCCTCGACAGTGGTCTTGGAGGCTACACCCTC. As protein: CASSLDSGLGGYTL.

The V and J genes are TRBV10-3 and TRBJ2-7, with D unclear. The CDR3 sequence is 12 residues long. The ends were cut back, 4 bases at V and 4 bases at J, with 8 bases in the middle. Looked up from germline, CDR1 is ENHRY and CDR2 is SYGVKD. The CDR3 region has the DNA TGTGCCATCAGTGCCGACCAATACGAGCAGTACTTC. It yields the protein CAISADQYEQYF.

Comments on this clone: A read error may produce the germline difference seen at one junction end. The chain employs TRBV18 and TRBJ2-7, with 10 bases lining up with TRBD2. This CDR3 is 13 amino acids long. Germline CDR1 KGHSH, CDR2 LQKENI. The CDR3 DNA reads TGTGCCAGCTCACCACCTAGCGGGAGGACCTCCTTTTTC. It codes for CASSPPSGRTSFF.

The V call is TRBV6-1, the J call TRBJ2-7; weak D call: TRBD2 (7 bases). The germline CDR1 and CDR2 sequences are MNHNS and SASEGT. Trimming took off 4 bases at V and 3 bases at J, with 13 bases between the two ends. CDR3 length: 14 amino acids. The CDR3 DNA is TGTGCCAGCAGTGTGAGGGGGGGAAGCTACGAGCAGTACTTC. Amino acids: CASSVRGGSYEQYF.

In DNA form, the CDR3 reads TGTGCCAGCAATCTGAACTACGGACAGGGGAACAATGAGCAGTTCTTC. It is translated as CASNLNYGQGNNEQFF. The V call is TRBV2, the J call TRBJ2-1; 9 bases match TRBD1. The CDR3 is 16 amino acids. Germline trimming cut 7 bases from V and 5 bases from J; bases unmatched to any gene: 12. Looked up from germline, CDR1 is SNHLY and CDR2 is FYNNEI.

J is TRBJ2-2 and V is TRBV27; D remains unclear. The V end lost 2 bases, the J end lost 5 bases, and 6 bases lay between the germline ends. Germline-derived CDR1 and CDR2 are MNHEY and SMNVEV (reference sequence). The CDR3 length is 13 residues. The CDR3 DNA sequence: TGTGCCAGCAGTTTACAGGTGACCGGGGAGCTGTTTTTT. It yields the protein CASSLQVTGELFF.

The V call is TRBV6-1, the J call TRBJ1-5; D is unclear. This CDR3 comprises 14 residues. The germline V gene encodes CDR1 MNHNS and CDR2 SASEGT. V shed 10 bases and J shed 0 bases, with 13 bases lying between them. CDR3 sequence reads: CAIHSPYSNQPQHF. As DNA, the CDR3 is TGTGCCATACACAGTCCTTATAGCAATCAGCCCCAGCATTTT.

This chain links TRBV4-1 with TRBJ2-5; the D gene is possibly TRBD2 (6 bases). Germline V gene sequence: CDR1 MGHRA, CDR2 YSYEKL. V gave up 1 base and J gave up 5 bases, with 11 bases separating them. CDR3 length: 14 residues. The CDR3 loop reads CASSQGGGTETQYF. CDR3 bases: TGCGCCAGCAGCCAAGGGGGCGGGACCGAGACCCAGTACTTC.

V and J are TRBV5-6 and TRBJ1-3; D may be TRBD1 (5 bases). The CDR3 runs 15 residues. Trimming stripped 4 bases from V and 4 bases from J, with 15 bases between. The germline gives CDR1 SGHDT, CDR2 YYEEEE. The DNA for the CDR3 is TGTGCCAGCAGCGCGGGACCCACCGGGGGAAACACCATATATTTT. Translating it yields CASSAGPTGGNTIYF.

J is TRBJ1-1 and V is TRBV5-1; D is possibly TRBD1 (6 bases). The V end was cut by 4 bases, the J end by 4 bases, with 20 bases between. CDR3 size: 16 residues. The germline V gene has CDR1 SGHRS and CDR2 YFSETQ. The CDR3 coding sequence is TGCGCCAGCAGCCTAAGGACAGACCCAACTGGCACTGAAGCTTTCTTT. Protein sequence: CASSLRTDPTGTEAFF.

The V call is TRBV14, the J call TRBJ2-7; 7 bases line up with TRBD2. The CDR3 loop spans 14 amino acids. Germline values: CDR1 SGHDN, CDR2 FVKESK. J lost 5 bases, V lost 1 base, and 5 bases had no gene match. This CDR3 is CASSQAGGLNEQYF. The CDR3 DNA reads TGTGCCAGCAGCCAAGCGGGAGGCCTGAACGAGCAGTACTTC.

The chain combines TRBV29-1 with TRBJ1-4; 10 nucleotides align to TRBD1. Germline V lookup: CDR1 SQVTM, CDR2 ANQGSEA. The CDR3 sequence is 14 residues long. V gave up 6 bases and J gave up 2 bases; unmatched junction bases: 3. The CDR3 region is CSVTGGATNEKLFF. In nucleotides, the CDR3 is TGCAGCGTGACAGGGGGCGCCACTAATGAAAAACTGTTTTTT.

This clone was seen a handful of times. The chain is built from TRBV6-1 and TRBJ1-5; D unresolved. V was clipped by 4 bases and J by 0 bases, with 13 bases between them. The CDR3 runs to 16 residues. CDR1 is MNHNS, CDR2 SASEGT, per germline. CDR3 nucleotide sequence: TGTGCCAGCAGTGCGCTAGGCGAATCTAGCAATCAGCCCCAGCATTTT. Translating gives CASSALGESSNQPQHF.

This clone was seen a few times. The rearrangement joins TRBV7-9 to TRBJ2-3; D possibly uses TRBD1 or TRBD2 (5 bases each). CDR1 and CDR2 (germline): SEHNR, FQNEAQ (reference sequence). This CDR3 is 13 amino acids long. V was pared by 5 bases and J by 3 bases, with 9 bases between. In DNA, the CDR3 is TGTGCCAGCAGCCCCGAGGGGACAGATACGCAGTATTTT. Its translation is CASSPEGTDTQYF.

The gene calls are TRBV19 and TRBJ1-1; tentative D call: TRBD1 (5 bases). V was pared by 9 bases and J by 2 bases, with 16 bases between. The CDR3 loop spans 14 amino acids. CDR1 is LNHDA and CDR2 is SQIVND in the germline V gene (reference sequence). The CDR3 sequence is CASSGMGGNTEAFF. CDR3 nucleotides: TGTGCCAGCAGTGGGATGGGGGGAAACACTGAAGCTTTCTTT. Combining the CDR3 with reference TRBV19 and TRBJ1-1 gives the whole variable domain DGGITQSPKYLFRKEGQNVTLSCEQNLNHDAMYWYRQDPGQGLRLIYYSQIVNDFQKGDIAEGYSVSREKKESFPLTVTSAQKNPTAFYLCASSGMGGNTEAFFGQGTRLTVV.